This T cell receptor (beta chain) was observed in a study of PD-1 blockade in classical Hodgkin lymphoma. Note on this clone: As yet, its antigen is unknown.

The time point was: cycle 4 day 1 (C4D1), after five to seven weeks of nivolumab. Every patient had relapsed following autologous stem cell transplantation, and cohorts differed in brentuximab vedotin exposure. It was by magnetic negative selection that CD4+ T cells were purified from thawed PBMCs. General study points: When set against healthy donors, newly diagnosed patients were reported to show lower baseline TCR diversity.

The CDR3 covers 14 residues. V lost 5 bases and J lost 5, with 12 bases in between. Per germline, CDR1 SEHNR and CDR2 FQNEAQ (reference sequence). The data were produced by immunoSEQ multiplex PCR, yet TCRdb's version contains in-frame clones alone and is incomplete. The data hold 25,000 to 30,000 clones, with around 85% observed a single time. This sequence joins TRBV7-9 and TRBJ1-4; no reliable D call. The origin of this receptor is a human donor with classical Hodgkin lymphoma. Sample: CD4+ T cells from blood, taken before the fourth cycle of nivolumab. CDR3 bases: TGTGCCAGCAGCCCCGGGCAGGTGAATGAAAAACTGTTTTTT. As protein: CASSPGQVNEKLFF.